The rows below give T cell receptor beta chains drawn from one sample of a study of T-cell reconstitution after alpha-beta-depleted transplantation in children. Using its own MiXCR run on the PCR reads, TCRdb lists one record per CDR3 protein. The table includes 250,000 to 350,000 distinct CDR3 sequences, around 20% detected once. Sequences were derived from PBMCs, mostly from graft donor cells, sampled 180 days after TCRalphabeta/CD19-depleted stem cell transplant. The receptors stem from a male patient younger than 18 who had a stem cell transplant for acute lymphoblastic leukemia, so the T cells may come from the graft donor. The CDR3 runs from the conserved cysteine through the conserved F or W. A D gene is named only where the DNA matches it firmly. Clone sizes are given selectively: once, few, many, or a class where the clone is expanded.

abundance	d_gene	v_gene	j_gene	CDR3aa	CDR3nt
NA	NA	TRBV5-1	TRBJ1-2	CASSLDAGHYGYTF	TGCGCCAGCAGCTTGGACGCGGGGCACTATGGCTACACCTTC
few	NA	TRBV20-1	TRBJ2-1	CSARAGSFEQFF	TGCAGTGCTAGGGCAGGGAGTTTTGAGCAGTTCTTC
NA	TRBD2	TRBV5-1	TRBJ2-6	CASSVTSGAGANVLTF	TGCGCCAGCAGCGTCACTAGCGGGGCCGGGGCCAACGTCCTGACTTTC
many	NA	TRBV7-9	TRBJ2-7	CASSLGSGFDEQYF	TGTGCCAGCAGCTTGGGCTCAGGGTTCGACGAGCAGTACTTC
NA	TRBD2	TRBV6-5	TRBJ2-1	CASSYGASGSGGLYNEQFF	TGTGCCAGCAGTTACGGGGCTAGCGGGAGTGGTGGGTTATACAATGAGCAGTTCTTC
few	NA	TRBV14	TRBJ2-2	CASSRDLLGGELFF	TGTGCCAGCAGCCGGGACTTACTAGGCGGGGAGCTGTTTTTT
NA	TRBD2	TRBV2	TRBJ2-1	CASSDDLAGGQNEQFF	TGTGCCAGCAGTGACGACTTAGCGGGAGGGCAAAATGAGCAGTTCTTC
NA	TRBD1	TRBV9	TRBJ1-2	CASSGTVSGGDYGYTF	TGTGCCAGCAGCGGTACTGTGTCAGGGGGAGACTATGGCTACACCTTC
few	TRBD1	TRBV27	TRBJ2-1	CASSGTGLYNEQFF	TGTGCCAGCAGTGGGACAGGACTCTACAATGAGCAGTTCTTC
NA	TRBD2	TRBV9	TRBJ2-2	CASSVAGLAAVELFF	TGTGCCAGCAGCGTAGCTGGACTAGCGGCGGTAGAGCTGTTTTTT
few	NA	TRBV3-1	TRBJ2-2	CASSPPMDYTGELFF	TGTGCCAGCAGCCCCCCTATGGACTACACCGGGGAGCTGTTTTTT
NA	TRBD2	TRBV20-1	TRBJ2-5	CSARPDGGRETQYF	TGCAGTGCTAGACCTGACGGGGGGAGGGAGACCCAGTACTTC
NA	NA	TRBV20-1	TRBJ1-6	CSAPSDRSLSPLHF	TGCAGTGCTCCCAGTGACAGGAGCCTCTCACCCCTCCACTTT
NA	NA	TRBV6-5	TRBJ2-7	CASSYRAVPYEQYF	TGTGCCAGCAGTTACCGGGCAGTCCCATACGAGCAGTACTTC
NA	NA	TRBV10-3	TRBJ2-1	CAISGGGQSYEQFF	TGTGCCATCAGTGGGGGGGGACAGAGCTATGAGCAGTTCTTC
NA	NA	TRBV27	TRBJ2-5	CASSSYPREETQYF	TGTGCCAGCAGTTCTTACCCCAGGGAAGAGACCCAGTACTTC
few	TRBD1	TRBV5-1	TRBJ1-3	CASSYEPGQGTGNTIYF	TGCGCCAGCAGCTACGAACCGGGACAGGGGACCGGAAACACCATATATTTT
NA	TRBD1	TRBV7-2	TRBJ2-5	CASSTGDRGIFETQYF	TGTGCCAGCAGTACAGGGGACAGGGGGATTTTTGAGACCCAGTACTTC
NA	TRBD2	TRBV5-1	TRBJ2-5	CASSREGAIETQYF	TGCGCCAGCTCCCGGGAGGGAGCAATAGAGACCCAGTACTTC
NA	TRBD2	TRBV6-1	TRBJ2-3	CAGDSRAGATDTQYF	TGTGCCGGGGACTCTAGAGCGGGGGCCACAGATACGCAGTATTTT
few	TRBD2	TRBV5-1	TRBJ2-1	CASSPGLAGRVYNEQFF	TGCGCCAGCAGCCCGGGACTAGCGGGAAGAGTTTACAATGAGCAGTTCTTC
few	NA	TRBV4-1	TRBJ2-7	CASRQNRATYEQYF	TGCGCCAGCAGACAGAACAGGGCGACCTACGAGCAGTACTTC
NA	NA	TRBV12-3/TRBV12-4	TRBJ2-7	CASSYKQATVTHYEQYF	TGTGCCAGCAGCTACAAACAAGCGACAGTTACGCACTACGAGCAGTACTTC
few	NA	TRBV7-8	TRBJ2-3	CASSPDEISTDTQYF	TGTGCCAGCAGCCCGGACGAGATTAGCACAGATACGCAGTATTTT
NA	NA	TRBV2	TRBJ1-2	CASSGEAVNYGYTF	TGTGCCAGCAGTGGTGAGGCAGTTAACTATGGCTACACCTTC
few	NA	TRBV4-1	TRBJ2-3	CASSPRTRTDTQYF	TGCGCCAGCAGCCCCCGGACCCGCACAGATACGCAGTATTTT
NA	TRBD2	TRBV7-3	TRBJ2-2	CASSRGLPNTGELFF	TGCGCCAGCAGTCGGGGACTACCGAACACCGGGGAGCTGTTTTTT
NA	TRBD2	TRBV6-1	TRBJ2-7	CASSPRGGVAYEQYF	TGTGCCAGCAGTCCCCGGGGAGGGGTCGCCTACGAGCAGTACTTC
few	NA	TRBV12-3/TRBV12-4	TRBJ2-1	CASSALSGIYNEQFF	TGTGCCAGCAGTGCACTCTCTGGGATTTACAATGAGCAGTTCTTC
NA	TRBD2	TRBV3-1	TRBJ2-3	CASSQPRGGADTQYF	TGTGCCAGCAGCCAACCCCGCGGGGGGGCAGATACGCAGTATTTT
NA	NA	TRBV5-1	TRBJ2-5	CASSSEGRSRETQYF	TGCGCCAGCAGCTCGGAGGGTCGCAGTCGCGAGACCCAGTACTTC
few	TRBD2	TRBV3-1	TRBJ2-7	CASQLAGGPYEQYF	TGTGCCAGTCAACTAGCGGGAGGGCCCTACGAGCAGTACTTC
NA	NA	TRBV6-1	TRBJ2-2	CASTLWVGAGTGELFF	TGTGCCAGCACCCTATGGGTAGGGGCCGGCACCGGGGAGCTGTTTTTT
NA	NA	TRBV18	TRBJ2-1	CASSPRDYHYNEQFF	TGTGCCAGCTCACCACGCGACTACCACTACAATGAGCAGTTCTTC
few	TRBD2	TRBV7-3	TRBJ2-1	CASSLKLVAGRDYNEQFF	TGTGCCAGCAGCTTAAAACTAGTAGCGGGGAGGGACTACAATGAGCAGTTCTTC
NA	NA	TRBV5-1	TRBJ2-7	CASSYTPGSSYEQYF	TGCGCCAGCAGCTATACACCGGGGAGCTCCTACGAGCAGTACTTC
NA	NA	TRBV3-1	TRBJ1-1	CASSLIDGNTEAFF	TGTGCCAGCAGTCTAATCGACGGGAACACTGAAGCTTTCTTT
NA	NA	TRBV6-1	TRBJ2-7	CASSELWRKLYEQYF	TGTGCCAGCAGTGAATTATGGCGGAAGCTCTACGAGCAGTACTTC
NA	TRBD2	TRBV4-1	TRBJ2-7	CASSQGVLALHEQYF	TGCGCCAGCAGCCAAGGGGTACTAGCGTTGCACGAGCAGTACTTC
NA	NA	TRBV6-1	TRBJ2-1	CASSEFRTGTYNEQFF	TGTGCCAGCAGTGAATTCCGGACCGGGACCTACAATGAGCAGTTCTTC
few	NA	TRBV27	TRBJ2-7	CASRPYSGSINEQYF	TGTGCCAGCAGGCCCTATAGCGGTAGCATCAACGAGCAGTACTTC
few	NA	TRBV4-1	TRBJ2-5	CASSQGWWRETQYF	TGCGCCAGCAGCCAGGGGTGGTGGCGAGAGACCCAGTACTTC
NA	NA	TRBV12-3/TRBV12-4	TRBJ2-1	CASSFVARGYGEQFF	TGTGCCAGCAGTTTTGTGGCTAGGGGGTACGGAGAGCAGTTCTTC
few	NA	TRBV9	TRBJ2-1	CASSTRDQPYNEQFF	TGTGCCAGCAGCACACGGGACCAGCCCTACAATGAGCAGTTCTTC
NA	NA	TRBV9	TRBJ2-5	CASSPDNREETQYF	TGTGCCAGCAGCCCTGATAACAGGGAGGAGACCCAGTACTTC